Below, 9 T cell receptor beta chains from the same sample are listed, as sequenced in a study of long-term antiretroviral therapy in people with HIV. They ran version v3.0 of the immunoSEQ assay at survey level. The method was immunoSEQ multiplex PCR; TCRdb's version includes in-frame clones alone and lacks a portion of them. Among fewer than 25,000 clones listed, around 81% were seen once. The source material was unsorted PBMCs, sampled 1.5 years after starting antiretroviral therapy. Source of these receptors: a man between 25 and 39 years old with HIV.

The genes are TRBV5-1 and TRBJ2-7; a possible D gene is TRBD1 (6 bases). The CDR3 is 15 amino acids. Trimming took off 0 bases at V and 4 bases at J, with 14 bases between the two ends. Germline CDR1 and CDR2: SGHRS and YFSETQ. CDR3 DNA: TGCGCCAGCAGCTTGGAAGGTAACAGGGTTTACGAGCAGTACTTC. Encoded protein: CASSLEGNRVYEQYF.

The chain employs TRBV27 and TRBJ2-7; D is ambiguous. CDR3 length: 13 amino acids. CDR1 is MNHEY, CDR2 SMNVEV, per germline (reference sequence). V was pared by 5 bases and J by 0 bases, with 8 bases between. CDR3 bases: TGTGCCAGCAGTGGGAAAAACTCCTACGAGCAGTACTTC. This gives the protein CASSGKNSYEQYF.

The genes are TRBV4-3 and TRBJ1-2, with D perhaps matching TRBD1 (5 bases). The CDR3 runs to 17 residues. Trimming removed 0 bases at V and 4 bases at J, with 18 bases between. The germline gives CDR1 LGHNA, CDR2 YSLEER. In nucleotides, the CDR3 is TGCGCCAGCAGCCAAGATAGAGGGGTCAGAAAGGTCTATGGCTACACCTTC. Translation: CASSQDRGVRKVYGYTF.

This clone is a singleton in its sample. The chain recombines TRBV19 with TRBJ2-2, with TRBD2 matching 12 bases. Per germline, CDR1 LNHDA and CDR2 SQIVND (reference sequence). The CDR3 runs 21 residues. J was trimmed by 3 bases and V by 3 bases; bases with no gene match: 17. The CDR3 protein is CASSMVRGRETSGGYTGELFF. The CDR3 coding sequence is TGTGCCAGTAGTATGGTCAGGGGGCGCGAGACTAGCGGGGGATACACCGGGGAGCTGTTTTTT.

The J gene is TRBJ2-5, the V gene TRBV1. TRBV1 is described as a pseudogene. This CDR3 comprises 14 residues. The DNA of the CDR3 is TGCACCAGCAGCCCGATAAGGCTCCCCGGGACCCAGTACTTC. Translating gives CTSSPIRLPGTQYF.

CDR3 residues: CASITDSTDSNQPQHF. In DNA form, the CDR3 reads TGTGCCAGCATCACCGACAGCACTGATAGCAATCAGCCCCAGCATTTT. This chain links TRBV27 with TRBJ1-5; a weak D match, TRBD1 (5 bases). The CDR3 spans 16 residues. Trimming stripped 7 bases from V and 0 bases from J, with 16 bases between. Germline V gene data show CDR1 as MNHEY and CDR2 as SMNVEV (reference sequence).

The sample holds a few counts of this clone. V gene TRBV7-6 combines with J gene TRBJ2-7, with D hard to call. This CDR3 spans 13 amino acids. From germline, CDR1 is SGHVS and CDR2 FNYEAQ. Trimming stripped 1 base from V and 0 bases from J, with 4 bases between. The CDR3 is CASSLGHSYEQYF. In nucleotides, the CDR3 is TGTGCCAGCAGCTTAGGACACTCCTACGAGCAGTACTTC.

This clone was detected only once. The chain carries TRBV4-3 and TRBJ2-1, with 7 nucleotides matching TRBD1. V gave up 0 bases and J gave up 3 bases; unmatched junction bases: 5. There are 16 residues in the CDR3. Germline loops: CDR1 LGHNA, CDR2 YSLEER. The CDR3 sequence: CASSQDRAGGYNEQFF. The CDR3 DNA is TGCGCCAGCAGCCAAGATCGGGCAGGGGGCTACAATGAGCAGTTCTTC.

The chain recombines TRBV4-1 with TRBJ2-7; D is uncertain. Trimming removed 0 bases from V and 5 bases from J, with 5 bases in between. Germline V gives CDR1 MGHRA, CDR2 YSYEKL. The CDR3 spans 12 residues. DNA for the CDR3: TGCGCCAGCAGCCAAGATCGCAACGAGCAGTACTTC. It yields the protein CASSQDRNEQYF.